The 5 T cell receptor beta chains presented below share a single source sample, sequenced in a study of blood T cells in healthy people across ages. For the second PCR, which ran for about 6 to 11 cycles, a sample-barcoded 5' primer and a J-beta primer mix were used. A single record per CDR3 protein comes from TCRdb applying MiXCR to the 5' RACE reads. Here the sample spans about 1.1 million distinct CDR3 sequences, 35% to 45% being singletons. The sequenced sample consisted of blood. All receptors derive from a man aged 18 to 30 in good health.

On this clonotype: One base away lies a much larger clone, so this may be a sequencing read error. The chain employs TRBV12-5 and TRBJ2-4; D may be TRBD2 (5 bases). The CDR3 is made up of 14 amino acids. Germline V gene sequence: CDR1 LGHNT, CDR2 FRNRAP. The CDR3 nucleotides are TGTGTTAGTGGGCGGACGGGGGCCAAAAACATTCAGTACTTC. It codes for CVSGRTGAKNIQYF.

This clonotype has at least ten counts. The rearrangement links TRBV11-2 to TRBJ2-4; the match to TRBD1 covers 7 bases. The germline V gene has CDR1 SGHAT and CDR2 FQNNGV. The CDR3 spans 13 residues. The V and J ends lost 5 bases and 4 bases, in that order; junction bases with no gene match: 2. This chain's CDR3 is CASSLGQKNIQYF. As DNA, the CDR3 is TGTGCCAGCAGCCTGGGACAGAAAAACATTCAGTACTTC.

This sequence joins TRBV6-2 or TRBV6-3 and TRBJ2-1; 12 nucleotides line up with TRBD2. Per the germline V gene, CDR1 is MNHEY and CDR2 is SVGEGT. V trimming: 6 bases; J trimming: 0 bases; junction bases outside the gene matches: 6. The CDR3 consists of 17 residues. The CDR3, as DNA: TGTGCCAGCAGCAAAACTAGCGGGGGGAGCTCCTACAATGAGCAGTTCTTC. Translation gives CASSKTSGGSSYNEQFF.

The rearrangement uses TRBV7-2 and TRBJ2-3; D is perhaps TRBD1 (6 bases). Trimming stripped 5 bases from V and 5 bases from J, with 11 bases between. The CDR3 runs to 13 residues. Germline CDR1 is SGHTA and CDR2 is FQGNSA. This CDR3 is CASSLRDKDTQYF. Here the CDR3 DNA reads TGTGCCAGCAGCCTCCGGGACAAAGATACGCAGTATTTT.

The chain joins TRBV12-3 or TRBV12-4 to TRBJ2-5; D gene unclear. The CDR3 length is 12 residues. Trimming shortened V by 6 bases and J by 2 bases, and 7 bases separated the two germline ends. The CDR3 DNA reads TGTGCCAGCAGGGAAGATCAAGAGACCCAGTACTTC. This encodes CASREDQETQYF.